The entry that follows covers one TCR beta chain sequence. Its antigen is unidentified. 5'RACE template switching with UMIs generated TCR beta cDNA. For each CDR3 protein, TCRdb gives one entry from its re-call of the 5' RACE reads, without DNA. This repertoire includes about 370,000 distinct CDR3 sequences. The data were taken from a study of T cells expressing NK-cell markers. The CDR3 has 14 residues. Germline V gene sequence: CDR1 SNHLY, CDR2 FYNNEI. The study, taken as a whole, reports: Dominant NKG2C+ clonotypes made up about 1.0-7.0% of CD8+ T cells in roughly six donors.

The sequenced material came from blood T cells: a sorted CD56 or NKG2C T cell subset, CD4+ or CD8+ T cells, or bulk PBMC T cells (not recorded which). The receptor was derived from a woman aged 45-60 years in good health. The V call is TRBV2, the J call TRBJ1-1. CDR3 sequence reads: CASRGDTMNTEAFF.